This T cell receptor beta chain originates from a study of blood T cell repertoires in COVID-19. Study in general: The origin of the acute and convalescent COVID-19 samples was the United States, Italy and Spain. Nucleic acid was either cDNA or gDNA, and it came from T cells, B-cell-depleted T cells, or PBMCs.

CDR3 size: 13 residues. Germline V gives CDR1 LGHNA, CDR2 YNFKEQ. Deletions cut 4 bases from V and 3 bases from J, with 10 bases between. Original handling: Amplified reference gene primers provided the basis for estimating nucleated cell counts. Repertoires were generated with immunoSEQ multiplex PCR, while TCRdb's copy carries only in-frame clones and drops some. From that table come the V and J calls and clone size; the DNA was used to work out D and trimming. The data hold 40,000 to 45,000 clones, with roughly 84% observed a single time. V is TRBV4-2 and J is TRBJ2-7; D might be TRBD1 (6 bases). The receptor was derived from a human donor in a cohort sampled during active COVID-19. The specimen was peripheral blood. In DNA, the CDR3 is TGTGCCAGCAGCCGGGACACCAACTACGAGCAGTACTTC. It specifies CASSRDTNYEQYF.